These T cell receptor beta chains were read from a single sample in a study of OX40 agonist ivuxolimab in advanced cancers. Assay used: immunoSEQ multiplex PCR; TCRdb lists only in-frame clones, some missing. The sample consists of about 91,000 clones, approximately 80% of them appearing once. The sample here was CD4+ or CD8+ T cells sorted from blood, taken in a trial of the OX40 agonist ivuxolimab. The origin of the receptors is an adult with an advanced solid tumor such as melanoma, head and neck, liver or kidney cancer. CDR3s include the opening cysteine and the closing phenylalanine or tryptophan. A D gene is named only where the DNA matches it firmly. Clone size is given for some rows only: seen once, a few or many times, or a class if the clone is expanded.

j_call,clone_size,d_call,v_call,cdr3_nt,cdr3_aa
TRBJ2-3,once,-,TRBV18,TGTGCCAGCTCACCACTAGCGAGTAAGGGCACAGATACGCAGTATTTT,CASSPLASKGTDTQYF
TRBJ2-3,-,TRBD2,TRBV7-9,TGTGCCAGCAGCACATATACTAGCGGGGTGAGCACAGATACGCAGTATTTT,CASSTYTSGVSTDTQYF
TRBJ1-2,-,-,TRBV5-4,TGTGCCAGCAGCTTGGCCGGGGGGGTTGGTGGCTATGGCTACACCTTC,CASSLAGGVGGYGYTF
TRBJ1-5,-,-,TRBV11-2,TGTGCCAGCAGCCCACAACAGGGTCAGCCCCAGCATTTT,CASSPQQGQPQHF
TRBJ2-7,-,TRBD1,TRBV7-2,TGTGCCAGCAGCCTTCAATACGGACAGGGCGGCGAGCAGTACTTC,CASSLQYGQGGEQYF
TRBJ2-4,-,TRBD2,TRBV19,TGTGCCAGTAGTCCCTCACATAGCGGGGGGGGATTAGCCAAAAACATTCAGTACTTC,CASSPSHSGGGLAKNIQYF
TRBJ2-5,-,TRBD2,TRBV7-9,TGTGCCAGCAGCTTAGCGGGGGGGCAAGAGACCCAGTACTTC,CASSLAGGQETQYF
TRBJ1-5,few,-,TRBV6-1,TGTGCCAGCAGTGAAGGACCAGGTCCCAGGCCCCAGCATTTT,CASSEGPGPRPQHF
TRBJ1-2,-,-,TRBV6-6,TGTGCCAGCAGTGCCCACTCTGGTTGGGCTAACTATGGCTACACCTTC,CASSAHSGWANYGYTF
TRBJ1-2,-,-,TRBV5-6,TGTGCCAGCAGCCGGCAGGCGTCGCATGGCTACACCTTC,CASSRQASHGYTF
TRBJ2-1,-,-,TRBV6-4,TGTGCCAGCAGTTTGGACCCCGGGAACAATGAGCAGTTCTTC,CASSLDPGNNEQFF
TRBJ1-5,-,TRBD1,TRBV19,TGTGCCAGTAGTACCAGACCAACCGGGACAGGGGGCGGAAGCAATCAGCCCCAGCATTTT,CASSTRPTGTGGGSNQPQHF
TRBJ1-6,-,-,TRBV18,TGTGCCAGCTCACCACCTGACAGAAATAATTCACCCCTCCACTTT,CASSPPDRNNSPLHF
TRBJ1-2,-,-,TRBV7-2,TGTGCCAGCAGCTTCCCAGGGTTCGGCTACACCTTC,CASSFPGFGYTF
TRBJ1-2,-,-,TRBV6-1,TGTGCCAGCAGTGAAGCGCCCGATCTGGATGGCTACACCTTC,CASSEAPDLDGYTF
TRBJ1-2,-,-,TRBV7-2,TGTGCCAGCAGCTTACGGGAGGATTCTGGCTACACCTTC,CASSLREDSGYTF
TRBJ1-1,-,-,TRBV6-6,TGTGCCAGCAGTCTAATCGGGAGAACTGAAGCTTTCTTT,CASSLIGRTEAFF
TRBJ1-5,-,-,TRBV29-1,TGCAGCGTTGAAGTAGGGGGGGGTCAGCCCCAGCATTTT,CSVEVGGGQPQHF
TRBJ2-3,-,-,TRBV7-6,TGTGCCAGCAGCCCAGGTCTGATCACAGATACGCAGTATTTT,CASSPGLITDTQYF
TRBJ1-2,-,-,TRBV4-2,TGTGCCAGCAGCCACCCCGTCAGACAGCAACACTATGGCTACACCTTC,CASSHPVRQQHYGYTF
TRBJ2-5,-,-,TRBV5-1,TGCGCCAGCAGCTTTCAGAGGCAGGGTTACCAAGAGACCCAGTACTTC,CASSFQRQGYQETQYF
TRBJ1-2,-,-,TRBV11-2,TGTGCCAGCAGCTTATCAGGCTCCTATGGCTACACCTTC,CASSLSGSYGYTF
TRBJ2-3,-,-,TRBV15,TGTGCCACCAGCAGAGAAGGTCACAGTTCATTCTTCGGCACAGATACGCAGTATTTT,CATSREGHSSFFGTDTQYF
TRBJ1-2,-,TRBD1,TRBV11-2,TGTGCCAGCAGCCCCAGACAGGGAAACTATGGCTACACCTTC,CASSPRQGNYGYTF
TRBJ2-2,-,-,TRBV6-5,TGTGCCAGCAAGAGGCAAGGGGAGCTGTTTTTT,CASKRQGELFF
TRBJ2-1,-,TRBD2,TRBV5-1,TGCGCCAGCAGCCAGCGGGGGGGCGTTTGGGATGAGCAGTTCTTC,CASSQRGGVWDEQFF
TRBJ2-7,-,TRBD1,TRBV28,TGTGCCAGCCATGAGGGGGCTCGCAACGAGCAGTACTTC,CASHEGARNEQYF
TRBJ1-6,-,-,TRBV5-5,TGTGCCAGCCGTCCGATTGTGCAGAATAATTCACCCCTCCACTTT,CASRPIVQNNSPLHF
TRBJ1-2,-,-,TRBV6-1,TGTGCCAGCAGTGAAATGGGACACTCGGCGGAGGGCTACACCTTC,CASSEMGHSAEGYTF
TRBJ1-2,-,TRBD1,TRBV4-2,TGTGCCAGCAGCCAAGAGATGACAGGGTTAGGAAAGGGCTACACCTTC,CASSQEMTGLGKGYTF
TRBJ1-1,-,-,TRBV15,TGTGCCACCAGCCCACTCTCCCGGGACACTGAAGCTTTCTTT,CATSPLSRDTEAFF
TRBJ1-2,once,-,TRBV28,TGTGCCAGCAGGATGGGTGGCTACACCTTC,CASRMGGYTF
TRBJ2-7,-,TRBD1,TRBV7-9,TGTGCCAGCAGCTTAGGGGACAGGGCGAAACCGCTCTTC,CASSLGDRAKPLF
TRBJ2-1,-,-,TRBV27,TGTGCCAGCAGTCCGGGGTCACACTACAATGAGCAGTTCTTC,CASSPGSHYNEQFF
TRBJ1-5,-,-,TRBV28,TGTGCCAGCAGGAACAGGGTTGAGCAGCCCCAGCATTTT,CASRNRVEQPQHF
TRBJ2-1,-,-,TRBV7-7,TGTGCCAGCAGCAGCACCAATGAGCAGTTCTTC,CASSSTNEQFF
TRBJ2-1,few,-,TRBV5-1,TGCGCCAGCAGCTTGATGACTAGCTCCTACAATGAGCAGTTCTTC,CASSLMTSSYNEQFF
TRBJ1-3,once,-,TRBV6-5,TGTGCCAGCAGTTACATCCCAGGGTCAGGAAACACCATATATTTT,CASSYIPGSGNTIYF
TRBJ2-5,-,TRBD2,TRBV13,TGTGCCAGCAGCGTAGGTACCGGGACTAGCGCGGAGACCCAGTACTTC,CASSVGTGTSAETQYF
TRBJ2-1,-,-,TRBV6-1,TGTGCCAGCAGTGAAGGGGGACACAGGGAGAATGAGCAGTTCTTC,CASSEGGHRENEQFF
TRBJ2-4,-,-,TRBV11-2,TGTGCCAGCAGCTTAGATAGTTGGGGGATTGGGGACTTC,CASSLDSWGIGDF
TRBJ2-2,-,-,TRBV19,TGTGCCAGTAGTACCCGGTCGGCAGGGAGTACCGGGGAGCTGTTTTTT,CASSTRSAGSTGELFF
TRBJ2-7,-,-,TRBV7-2,TGTGCCAGCAATATCGGTTCAGGTATTTACGAGCAGTACTTC,CASNIGSGIYEQYF
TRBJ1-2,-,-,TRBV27,TGTGCCAGCAGTTTATCGTTCGGCACGGGTGGCTACACCTTC,CASSLSFGTGGYTF
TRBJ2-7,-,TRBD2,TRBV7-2,TGTGCCAGCAGCTTAACCACTAGCGGGGGCCACCACTACGCGCAGTACTTC,CASSLTTSGGHHYAQYF